What follows are 16 T cell receptor beta chains derived from one specimen sequenced in a study of regulatory T cells in long-lasting Graves disease. Construction of TCR beta libraries relied on iRepertoire HTBI primers and on Arm-PCR targeting CDR3 regions. From the multiplex PCR reads, TCRdb called clonotypes with MiXCR, one entry per CDR3 protein. In the table there are under 300,000 distinct CDR3 sequences, 18% of which are singletons. Stated time point: newly diagnosed GD, antithyroid drugs for less than 3 months. Following extraction of RNA from PBMCs, that RNA was used to make the TCR library. The same data also contributed to another study, on T cells in Graves' hyperthyroidism and ophthalmopathy.

Here the sequenced sample was peripheral blood mononuclear cells (PBMCs), taken at new diagnosis, from a patient treated with antithyroid drugs. The receptors were gathered from a woman aged 25 to 45 with Graves disease.

This clonotype was counted between two and nine times. A far larger clone is just one base off, so this is likely a read error. The chain is built from TRBV29-1 and TRBJ2-4, with a tentative D call TRBD1 (6 bases). The J call may be in error: the DNA end matches TRBJ1-2 better. Germline values: CDR1 SQVTM, CDR2 ANQGSEA. CDR3 size: 14 residues. The CDR3 sequence is CSVEPGHGFPGYTF. In DNA form, the CDR3 reads TGCAGCGTTGAACCGGGACATGGTTTTCCTGGCTACACCTTC.

This clonotype was picked up many times. V usage is TRBV7-9 and J usage is TRBJ2-1, with D perhaps TRBD1 (5 bases). CDR3 length: 12 residues. V was cut by 5 bases and J by 7 bases, with 9 bases left in between. The germline V gene encodes CDR1 SEHNR and CDR2 FQNEAQ (reference sequence). As DNA, the CDR3 is TGTGCCAGCAGCGGATCAGGGAATGAGCAGTTCTTC. Its translation is CASSGSGNEQFF.

This clonotype came up many times. One end of the junction varies from germline; a read error may be responsible. The chain is built from TRBV5-1 and TRBJ2-3; D is uncertain. The CDR3 loop spans 15 amino acids. Germline V gene data show CDR1 as SGHRS and CDR2 as YFSETQ. This CDR3 is CASSLTLTSTDTQYF. In DNA form, the CDR3 reads TGTGCCAGCAGCTTAACCCTTACTAGCACAGATACGCAGTATTTT.

As regards this clonotype: A far larger clone lies a single base away; this is likely a read error. This chain uses TRBV6-9 with TRBJ1-1, with 9 bases matching TRBD1. The junction had 3 bases not matched to a gene; V was cut back by 4 bases and J by 0 bases. The CDR3 runs 15 residues. Germline V gene sequence: CDR1 MNHGY, CDR2 SVAAGI. The CDR3 loop reads CASSSGQGMNTEAFF. The CDR3 DNA reads as TGTGCCAGCAGTTCCGGACAGGGGATGAACACTGAAGCTTTCTTT.

This clonotype was observed at least ten times. The chain is built from TRBV3-1 and TRBJ2-5, with 14 bases matching TRBD2. V was clipped by 6 bases and J by 7 bases; unmatched bases: 7. This CDR3 has 15 amino acids. CDR1 is LGHDT and CDR2 is YNNKEL in the germline V gene (reference sequence). CDR3 in amino acids: CASRLTSGGGGTQYF. The CDR3 nucleotides are TGTGCCAGCAGACTGACTAGCGGGGGGGGAGGGACCCAGTACTTC.

In its sample, this clonotype was seen many times. This chain connects TRBV20-1 to TRBJ1-2; TRBD1 is a possible D gene (6 bases). The length of the CDR3 is 13 residues. Germline assignment: CDR1 DFQATT and CDR2 SNEGSKA (reference sequence). Trimming removed 6 bases from V and 3 bases from J, with 14 bases in between. The CDR3 loop is CSANHREDYGYTF. In DNA, the CDR3 is TGCAGTGCCAACCACAGGGAGGACTATGGCTACACCTTC.

This clonotype was seen ten or more times. The rearrangement joins TRBV27 to TRBJ2-1, with D unresolved. Trimming took off 4 bases at V and 10 bases at J, with 20 bases between the two ends. The CDR3 extends over 15 amino acids. The germline V gene encodes CDR1 MNHEY and CDR2 SMNVEV (reference sequence). The CDR3 loop reads CASSSGAMKIGEQFF. The DNA of the CDR3 is TGTGCCAGCAGTTCCGGCGCCATGAAAATTGGGGAGCAGTTCTTC.

This clonotype came up many times. This chain connects TRBV3-1 to TRBJ2-1; D is uncertain. Germline CDR1 and CDR2: LGHDT and YNNKEL (reference sequence). This CDR3 has 13 residues. V was clipped by 1 base and J by 5 bases, with 6 bases between them. This CDR3 is CASSQGADNEQFF. The CDR3 DNA reads TGTGCCAGCAGCCAAGGGGCGGACAATGAGCAGTTCTTC.

The chain couples TRBV3-1 to TRBJ2-2; possible D gene TRBD2, 6 bases. The CDR3 is 14 residues long. Germline V gene data show CDR1 as LGHDT and CDR2 as YNNKEL (reference sequence). Trimming removed 6 bases at V and 6 bases at J, with 14 bases between. In DNA, the CDR3 is TGTGCCAGCAGGTTACTAGCTTGGGCCGGGGAGCTGTTTTTT. It is translated as CASRLLAWAGELFF.

Many counts were recorded for this clonotype. CDR3 bases: TGTGCCAGCGCAGAGGGCGGGGCTGGGGCCAACGTCCTGACTTTC. Translated: CASAEGGAGANVLTF. The chain has TRBV2 and TRBJ2-6, with a tentative D call TRBD2 (6 bases). The germline V gene has CDR1 SNHLY and CDR2 FYNNEI. The CDR3 consists of 15 residues. Trimming took off 8 bases at V and 2 bases at J, with 13 bases between the two ends.

This clonotype was found many times. One junction end disagrees with the germline gene, perhaps due to a read error. V is TRBV7-2 and J is TRBJ1-2; D is undetermined. The germline CDR1 and CDR2 sequences are SGHTA and FQGNSA. The CDR3 contains 13 residues. The DNA of the CDR3 is TGTGCCAGCAGCCTAGCGTTTGACACTGGCTACACCTTC. It codes for CASSLAFDTGYTF.

Turning to this clonotype: A far larger clone is a single base away, which makes a read error likely. The V and J genes are TRBV7-2 and TRBJ1-1, with D possibly TRBD1 on 5 matching bases. Germline V CDR1 and CDR2: SGHTA, FQGNSA. Trimming shortened V by 4 bases and J by 6 bases, and 18 bases separated the two germline ends. The length of the CDR3 is 15 residues. The CDR3 DNA is TGTGCCAGCAGCTCATTCAAGGTCGGGGACGCTGAAGCTTTCTTT. It encodes CASSSFKVGDAEAFF.

This clonotype was observed many times. This sequence joins TRBV10-3 and TRBJ1-1, with 11 bases matching TRBD1. Looked up from germline, CDR1 is ENHRY and CDR2 is SYGVKD. The CDR3 is made up of 14 amino acids. V lost 6 bases to trimming and J lost 5 bases; unmatched junction nucleotides: 5. CDR3 region: CAIRPGTGGTEAFF. CDR3 nucleotide sequence: TGTGCCATCAGACCCGGGACAGGGGGAACTGAAGCTTTCTTT.

This clonotype was seen many times. This sequence joins TRBV12-3 or TRBV12-4 and TRBJ1-1, with unresolved D. The CDR3 is 15 amino acids. Trimming removed 3 bases at V and 0 bases at J, with 11 bases between. The CDR3 DNA reads as TGTGCCAGCAGTTTGACGGCTTTTCTGAACACTGAAGCTTTCTTT. Amino acids: CASSLTAFLNTEAFF.

This clonotype was found a few times. A much larger clone sits a single nucleotide away, making a read error possible. The gene calls are TRBV10-1 and TRBJ1-1; tentatively, D is TRBD1 (6 bases). The CDR3 spans 13 residues. Germline V CDR1 and CDR2: WNHNN, SYGVQD (reference sequence). CDR3 DNA: TGCGCCGGCAGTGCGGGGGGGCTAGGTGAAGCTTTCTTT. This translates into CAGSAGGLGEAFF.

This clonotype was seen ten or more times. V gene TRBV18 combines with J gene TRBJ1-1; no firm D call. The CDR3 sequence is 14 residues long. Germline-derived CDR1 and CDR2 are KGHSH and LQKENI. V gave up 0 bases and J gave up 1 base, with 6 bases separating them. The CDR3: CASSPPAQNTEAFF. The CDR3 bases are TGTGCCAGCTCACCACCCGCGCAGAACACTGAAGCTTTCTTT.